A selection of T cell receptor beta chains follows, all from one sample in a study of T cell clonotyping in hematopoietic cell transplantation. TCRdb's table, derived via immunoSEQ multiplex PCR, lists solely in-frame clones and lacks some. Here the sample spans 6,500 to 9,500 clones, about 96% being singletons. The sample in question was PBMCs, obtained 30 days after allogeneic stem cell transplant. The receptors were sampled from a male patient aged 35-50 years who had an allogeneic stem cell transplant from a related donor, so the T cells may come from the graft donor. Some clones in this sample may be carry-over from other donors' samples. Both conserved end residues are part of each CDR3. A D gene is named only where the DNA matches it firmly. Size values are once, few and many counts, or a class for expanded clones, and some rows have none.

j_gene	abundance	v_gene	len	d_gene	CDR3aa	CDR3nt
TRBJ1-1	.	TRBV7-9	13	.	CASSLTQGFEAFF	TGTGCCAGCAGCTTAACCCAGGGGTTTGAGGCTTTCTTT
TRBJ2-7	.	TRBV5-1	16	.	CASSLDVSAGSREQYF	TGCGCCAGCAGCTTGGATGTCTCGGCAGGGTCCCGCGAGCAGTACTTC
TRBJ1-1	.	TRBV7-3	16	.	CASSLDGRGLRTEAFF	TGTGCCAGCAGCTTAGACGGTAGAGGGTTGAGGACTGAAGCTTTCTTT
TRBJ2-7	few	TRBV2	11	.	CASNSRYEQYF	TGTGCCAGCAACAGTAGGTACGAGCAGTACTTC
TRBJ2-6	.	TRBV13	16	.	CASSLVRSGGANVLTF	TGTGCCAGCAGCTTAGTCCGCTCGGGAGGGGCCAACGTCCTGACTTTC
TRBJ2-1	.	TRBV6-5	15	.	CASSPLRISYNEQFF	TGTGCCAGCAGTCCCTTGAGGATATCCTACAATGAGCAGTTCTTC
TRBJ2-1	once	TRBV19	16	.	CASKGDNVVSYNEQFF	TGTGCCAGTAAGGGGGACAACGTGGTCTCCTACAATGAGCAGTTCTTC
TRBJ1-1	.	TRBV28	16	TRBD1	CASSWEWTGRSTEAFF	TGTGCCAGCAGTTGGGAATGGACAGGGCGGAGCACTGAAGCTTTCTTT
TRBJ1-1	.	TRBV5-4	15	.	CASSLITGGYTEAFF	TGTGCCAGCAGCCTGATTACAGGCGGTTACACTGAAGCTTTCTTT
TRBJ2-3	.	TRBV7-2	15	.	CASSLGVVSTDTQYF	TGTGCCAGCAGCTTAGGGGTCGTAAGCACAGATACGCAGTATTTT
TRBJ1-1	.	TRBV14	14	TRBD1	CASSLGQGFTEAFF	TGTGCCAGCAGCCTCGGACAGGGGTTCACTGAAGCTTTCTTT
TRBJ1-2	.	TRBV5-1	16	.	CASSLDTGYSDHGYTF	TGCGCCAGCAGCTTGGATACAGGGTATTCGGATCATGGCTACACCTTC
TRBJ2-7	.	TRBV6-1	15	TRBD2	CASSESGGSFYEQYF	TGTGCCAGCAGTGAGAGCGGGGGGAGTTTCTACGAGCAGTACTTC
TRBJ1-2	once	TRBV5-1	14	.	CASGKGEEGYGYTF	TGCGCCAGCGGAAAAGGGGAGGAGGGCTATGGCTACACCTTC
TRBJ2-7	few	TRBV29-1	16	.	CSVQGTPALPSYEQYF	TGCAGCGTGCAAGGGACGCCTGCTCTACCCTCCTACGAGCAGTACTTC
TRBJ2-7	.	TRBV5-1	17	TRBD1	CASSYGTETRPAYEQYF	TGCGCCAGCAGCTATGGGACAGAGACTCGTCCGGCCTACGAGCAGTACTTC
TRBJ2-7	once	TRBV9	15	TRBD1	CASSAGRDRPYEQYF	TGTGCCAGCAGCGCCGGTAGGGACAGGCCCTACGAGCAGTACTTC
TRBJ1-4	once	TRBV7-2	11	.	CASSQNEKLFF	TGTGCCAGCAGCCAAAATGAAAAACTGTTTTTT
TRBJ1-1	.	TRBV4-3	14	.	CASSQVAGNTEAFF	TGCGCCAGCAGCCAAGTCGCGGGAAACACTGAAGCTTTCTTT
TRBJ1-4	.	TRBV5-1	14	.	CASSRGGQNEKLFF	TGCGCCAGCAGCAGAGGGGGGCAGAATGAAAAACTGTTTTTT
TRBJ1-2	once	TRBV6-5	13	TRBD1	CASRRQGLYGYTF	TGTGCCAGCAGGCGACAGGGGTTATATGGCTACACCTTC
TRBJ2-7	.	TRBV4-1	15	.	CASSQRLISSYEQYF	TGCGCCAGCAGCCAGAGACTCATAAGCTCCTACGAGCAGTACTTC
TRBJ1-4	.	TRBV29-1	14	.	CSVDWGRGNEKLFF	TGCAGCGTTGATTGGGGGCGAGGTAATGAAAAACTGTTTTTT
TRBJ1-2	.	TRBV28	14	.	CASSQTYLNYGYTF	TGTGCCAGCAGCCAAACCTACCTTAACTATGGCTACACCTTC
TRBJ2-2	once	TRBV5-1	13	.	CASRAGTTGELFF	TGCGCCAGCAGGGCAGGGACCACCGGGGAGCTGTTTTTT
TRBJ2-7	once	TRBV5-1	13	.	CASSLDAIYEQYF	TGCGCCAGCAGCTTGGACGCAATCTACGAGCAGTACTTC
TRBJ2-3	.	TRBV4-1	18	TRBD2	CASSHYASGGGSTDTQYF	TGCGCCAGCAGCCATTATGCCTCTGGCGGGGGGTCTACAGATACGCAGTATTTT
TRBJ1-2	.	TRBV5-1	14	.	CASSFTDAVGGYTF	TGCGCCAGCAGCTTTACGGACGCAGTGGGAGGCTACACCTTC
TRBJ1-3	.	TRBV4-2	20	TRBD1	CASSQVRQGILPNPGNTIYF	TGTGCCAGCAGCCAAGTAAGACAGGGGATTCTTCCGAACCCTGGAAACACCATATATTTT
TRBJ1-5	.	TRBV30	12	.	CAWSVLGGPQHF	TGTGCCTGGTCAGTCCTCGGGGGGCCCCAGCATTTT
TRBJ1-1	.	TRBV12-5	14	.	CASGPSVGNTEAFF	TGTGCTAGTGGTCCGTCCGTAGGGAACACTGAAGCTTTCTTT
TRBJ2-7	.	TRBV4-1	15	.	CASSQAGLGAYEQYF	TGCGCCAGCAGCCAAGCCGGGCTGGGCGCCTACGAGCAGTACTTC
TRBJ1-1	.	TRBV5-6	14	.	CASSLAGSNTEAFF	TGTGCCAGCAGCTTGGCGGGCAGCAACACTGAAGCTTTCTTT
TRBJ2-4	.	TRBV6-5	14	.	CASTSGLAKNIQYF	TGTGCCAGCACTTCAGGGCTAGCCAAAAACATTCAGTACTTC
TRBJ1-1	.	TRBV2	14	.	CASRATSGATEAFF	TGTGCCAGCAGGGCAACTTCAGGGGCTACTGAAGCTTTCTTT
TRBJ1-1	.	TRBV19	12	TRBD1	CASNDRDTEAFF	TGTGCCAGTAACGACAGGGACACTGAAGCTTTCTTT
TRBJ2-1	few	TRBV5-1	15	TRBD1	CASRAPGQGYNEQFF	TGCGCCAGCAGGGCTCCGGGACAGGGGTACAATGAGCAGTTCTTC
TRBJ2-1	.	TRBV30	18	.	CAWSVRALGRDSYNEQFF	TGTGCCTGGAGTGTAAGAGCTCTCGGGCGGGACAGCTACAATGAGCAGTTCTTC
TRBJ2-6	.	TRBV7-9	17	TRBD1	CASSLGQDLSGANVLTF	TGTGCCAGCAGCCTAGGACAGGACCTCTCTGGGGCCAACGTCCTGACTTTC
TRBJ2-7	once	TRBV6-5	15	TRBD1	CASSYTGTGPYEQYF	TGTGCCAGCAGTTACACCGGGACAGGGCCCTACGAGCAGTACTTC
TRBJ2-7	.	TRBV7-2	15	.	CASSQQAGGLYEQYF	TGTGCCAGCAGCCAACAAGCCGGGGGCCTCTACGAGCAGTACTTC
TRBJ2-1	.	TRBV4-2	17	.	CASSQVGGGAFYNEQFF	TGTGCCAGCAGCCAAGTGGGGGGCGGGGCGTTCTACAATGAGCAGTTCTTC